What follows are 2 T cell receptor beta chains derived from one specimen sequenced in a study of cytomegalovirus exposure and HLA in healthy donors. Vbeta (60) and Jbeta (13) primers were used in the PCR. The data were produced by immunoSEQ multiplex PCR, yet TCRdb's version contains in-frame clones alone and is incomplete. The profile shows about 120,000 clones, about 80% of them singletons. Sequencing was performed on PBMCs. The receptors stem from a female donor in good health and CMV-seropositive.

This rearrangement joins TRBV7-9 to TRBJ1-4, with TRBD1 matching 8 bases. V shed 4 bases, J shed 2 bases, and the junction held 9 bases outside the gene matches. The CDR3 loop spans 17 amino acids. CDR1 and CDR2 from the germline V gene are SEHNR and FQNEAQ (reference sequence). The CDR3 DNA is TGTGCCAGCAGCTCAGGGGGCGGCGCCGGGACTAATGAAAAACTGTTTTTT. Protein: CASSSGGGAGTNEKLFF.

The V gene is TRBV6-1, the J gene TRBJ2-7, with TRBD1 identical over 10 bases. The V and J ends lost 2 bases and 4 bases, in that order; junction bases with no gene match: 8. Germline V lookup: CDR1 MNHNS, CDR2 SASEGT. CDR3 size: 16 residues. This CDR3 is CASSERGGQGQYEQYF. CDR3 DNA: TGTGCCAGCAGTGAAAGAGGGGGACAGGGGCAATACGAGCAGTACTTC.